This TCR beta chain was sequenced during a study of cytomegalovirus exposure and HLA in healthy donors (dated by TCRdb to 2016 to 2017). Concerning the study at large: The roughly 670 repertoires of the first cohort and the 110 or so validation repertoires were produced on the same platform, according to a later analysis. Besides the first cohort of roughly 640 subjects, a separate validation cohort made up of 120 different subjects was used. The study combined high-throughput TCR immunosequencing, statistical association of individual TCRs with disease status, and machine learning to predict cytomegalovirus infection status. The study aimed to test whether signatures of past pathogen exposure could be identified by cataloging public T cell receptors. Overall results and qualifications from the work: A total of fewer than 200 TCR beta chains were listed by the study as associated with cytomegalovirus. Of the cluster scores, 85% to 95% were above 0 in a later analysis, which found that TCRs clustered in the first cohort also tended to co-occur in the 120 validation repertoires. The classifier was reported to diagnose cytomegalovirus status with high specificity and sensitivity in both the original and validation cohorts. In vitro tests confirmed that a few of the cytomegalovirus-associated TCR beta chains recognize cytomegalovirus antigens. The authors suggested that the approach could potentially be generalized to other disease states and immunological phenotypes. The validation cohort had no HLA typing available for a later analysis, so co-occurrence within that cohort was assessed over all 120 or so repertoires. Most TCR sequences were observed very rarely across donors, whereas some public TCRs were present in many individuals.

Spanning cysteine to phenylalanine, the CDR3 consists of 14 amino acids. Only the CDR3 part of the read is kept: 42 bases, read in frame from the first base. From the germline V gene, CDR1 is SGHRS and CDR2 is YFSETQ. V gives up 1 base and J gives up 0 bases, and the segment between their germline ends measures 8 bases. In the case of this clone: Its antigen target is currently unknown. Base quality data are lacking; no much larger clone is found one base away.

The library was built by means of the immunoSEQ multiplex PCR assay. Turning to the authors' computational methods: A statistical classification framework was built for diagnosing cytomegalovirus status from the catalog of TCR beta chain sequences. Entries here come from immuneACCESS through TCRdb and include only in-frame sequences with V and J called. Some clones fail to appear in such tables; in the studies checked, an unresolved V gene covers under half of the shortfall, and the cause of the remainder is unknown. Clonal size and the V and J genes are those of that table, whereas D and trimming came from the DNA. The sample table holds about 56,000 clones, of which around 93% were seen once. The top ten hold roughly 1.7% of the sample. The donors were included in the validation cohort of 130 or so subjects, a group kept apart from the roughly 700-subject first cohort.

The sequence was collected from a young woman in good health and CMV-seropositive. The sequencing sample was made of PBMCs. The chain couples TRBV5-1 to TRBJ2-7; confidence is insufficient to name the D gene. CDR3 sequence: CASSLSELSYEQYF. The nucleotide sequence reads TGCGCCAGCAGCTTGTCCGAGCTCTCCTACGAGCAGTACTTC.